The T cell receptor (beta chain) under discussion was sequenced for a study of CD8 T cells in Susac syndrome. Negative magnetic isolation gave CD8+ and CD4+ cells; FACS enriched CD8+ TEMRA. The CDR3 spans 14 residues. Germline assignment: CDR1 SGHTA and CDR2 FQGNSA. V lost 4 bases and J 10 bases, leaving 19 bases between the germline ends. With random hexamers, about 0.45 to 1 ug RNA was reverse transcribed. A multiplex approach, immunoSEQ multiplex PCR, amplified TCR beta CDR3 across 54 Vbeta and 13 Jbeta. MiXCR, applied by TCRdb to the immunoSEQ multiplex PCR reads, yields one record per CDR3 protein. The repertoire holds about 300,000 distinct CDR3 sequences, with approximately 90% as singletons.

Sequencing was performed on CD8+ T cells from PBMCs. The chain combines TRBV7-2 with TRBJ1-1, with D unresolved. The sequence came from a human donor with multiple sclerosis. The CDR3 nucleotides are TGTGCCAGCAGCTCCTGGACGGACCCCACGGGAGCTTTCTTT. This codes for CASSSWTDPTGAFF.